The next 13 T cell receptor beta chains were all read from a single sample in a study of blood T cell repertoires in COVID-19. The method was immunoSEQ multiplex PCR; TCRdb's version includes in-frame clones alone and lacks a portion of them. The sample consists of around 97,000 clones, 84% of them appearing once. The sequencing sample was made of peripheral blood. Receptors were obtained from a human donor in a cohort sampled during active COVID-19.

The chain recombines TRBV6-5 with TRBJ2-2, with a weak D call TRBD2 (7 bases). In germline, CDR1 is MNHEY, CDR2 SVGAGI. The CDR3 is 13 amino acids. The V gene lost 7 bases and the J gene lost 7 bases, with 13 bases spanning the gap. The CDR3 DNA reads TGTGCCAGCATGGCGGGGGCCGTCGGGGAGCTGTTTTTT. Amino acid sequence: CASMAGAVGELFF.

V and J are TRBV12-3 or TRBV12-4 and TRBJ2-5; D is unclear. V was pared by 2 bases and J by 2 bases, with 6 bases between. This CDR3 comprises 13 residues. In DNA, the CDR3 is TGTGCCAGCAGTTTAAACTTACAAGAGACCCAGTACTTC. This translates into CASSLNLQETQYF.

In DNA, the CDR3 is TGTGCCATCAGTCTCGCGGGGGGAAACACTGAAGCTTTCTTT. This codes for CAISLAGGNTEAFF. This chain joins TRBV10-3 and TRBJ1-1; tentatively, D is TRBD1 (5 bases). Germline CDR1 is ENHRY and CDR2 is SYGVKD. V was clipped by 5 bases and J by 2 bases, with 12 bases between them. The CDR3 has 14 amino acids.

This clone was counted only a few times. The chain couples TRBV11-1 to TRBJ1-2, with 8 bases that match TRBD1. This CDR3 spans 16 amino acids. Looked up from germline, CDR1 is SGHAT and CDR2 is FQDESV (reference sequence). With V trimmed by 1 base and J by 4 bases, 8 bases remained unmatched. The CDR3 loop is CASSLDQWDRSYGYTF. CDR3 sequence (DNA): TGTGCCAGCAGCTTAGACCAGTGGGACAGGAGCTATGGCTACACCTTC.

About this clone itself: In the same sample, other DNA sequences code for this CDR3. For the CDR3, the DNA is TGTGCCAGCTCACCCGGACAGGACTATGGCTACACCTTC. Protein: CASSPGQDYGYTF. The chain has TRBV18 and TRBJ1-2; TRBD1 matches at 7 bases. Unmatched junction bases numbered 1, after V lost 3 bases and J lost 3 bases. Germline loops: CDR1 KGHSH, CDR2 LQKENI. This CDR3 spans 13 amino acids.

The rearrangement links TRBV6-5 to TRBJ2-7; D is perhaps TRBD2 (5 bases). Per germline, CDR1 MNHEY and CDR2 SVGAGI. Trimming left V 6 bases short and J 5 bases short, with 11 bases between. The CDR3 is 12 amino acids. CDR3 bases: TGTGCCAGCAGAGGTTTCGGGGACGAGCAGTACTTC. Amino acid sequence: CASRGFGDEQYF.

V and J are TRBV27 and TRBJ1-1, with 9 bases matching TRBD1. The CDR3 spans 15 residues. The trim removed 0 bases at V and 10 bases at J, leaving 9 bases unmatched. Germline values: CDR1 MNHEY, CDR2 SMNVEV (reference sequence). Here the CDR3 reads CASSLSGTGPFSAFF. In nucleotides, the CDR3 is TGTGCCAGCAGTTTATCGGGGACAGGGCCGTTCTCAGCTTTCTTT.

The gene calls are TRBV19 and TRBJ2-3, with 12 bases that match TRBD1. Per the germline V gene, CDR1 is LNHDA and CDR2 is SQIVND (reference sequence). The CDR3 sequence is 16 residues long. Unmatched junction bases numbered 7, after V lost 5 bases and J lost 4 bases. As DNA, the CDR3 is TGTGCCAGTAGTCCGGGACAGGGGGCACTCCCAGATACGCAGTATTTT. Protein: CASSPGQGALPDTQYF.

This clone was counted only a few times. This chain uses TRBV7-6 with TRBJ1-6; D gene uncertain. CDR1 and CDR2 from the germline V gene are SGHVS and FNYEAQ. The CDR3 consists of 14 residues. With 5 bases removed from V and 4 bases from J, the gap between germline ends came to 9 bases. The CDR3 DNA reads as TGTGCCAGCAGCCCGAGGGCTTATAATTCACCCCTCCACTTT. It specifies CASSPRAYNSPLHF.

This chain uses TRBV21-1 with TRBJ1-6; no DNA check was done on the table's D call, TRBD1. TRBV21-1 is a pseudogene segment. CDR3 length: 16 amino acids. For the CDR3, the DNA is TGTGCCAGCAGCAAAAGGACAGGAATCCATAATTCACCCCTCCACTTT. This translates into CASSKRTGIHNSPLHF.

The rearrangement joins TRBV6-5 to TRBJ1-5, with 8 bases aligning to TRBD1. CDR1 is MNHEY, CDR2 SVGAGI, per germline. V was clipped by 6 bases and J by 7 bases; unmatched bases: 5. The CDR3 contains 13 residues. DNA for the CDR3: TGTGCCAGCAGACAGGACAGGGAGCAGCCCCAGCATTTT. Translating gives CASRQDREQPQHF.

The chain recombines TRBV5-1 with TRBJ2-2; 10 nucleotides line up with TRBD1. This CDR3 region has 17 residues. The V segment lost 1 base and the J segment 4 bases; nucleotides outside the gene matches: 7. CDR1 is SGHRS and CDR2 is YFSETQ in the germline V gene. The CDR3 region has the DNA TGCGCCAGCAGCTTGTGGGTACGGACAGGGGGCACCGGGGAGCTGTTTTTT. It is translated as CASSLWVRTGGTGELFF.

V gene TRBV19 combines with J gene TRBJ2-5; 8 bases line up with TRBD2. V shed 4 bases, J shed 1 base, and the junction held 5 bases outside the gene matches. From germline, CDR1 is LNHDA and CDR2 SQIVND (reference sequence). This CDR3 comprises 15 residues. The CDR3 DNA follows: TGTGCCAGTAGTACCACCCGGGGGGGCCAAGAGACCCAGTACTTC. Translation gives CASSTTRGGQETQYF.